Given below is one T cell receptor beta chain in context. This entry belongs to a study of prognosis after radiotherapy for stage I lung cancer. Study overall: There were around 15 patients with newly diagnosed primary stage I lung tumors and about 5 patients with oligometastatic NSCLC after surgical resection of the primary tumor.

Every member of the patient group was node-negative on CT and PET/CT (none had prior chemotherapy, radiotherapy or other malignancies). Genomic DNA served as the source from which two-round multiplex PCR generated TCR beta CDR3 amplicons. The first round of PCR was done with primers that matched each TRBV and TRBJ gene. As the PCR entered its second round, universal primers were used. TCRdb reanalysed the multiplex PCR reads using MiXCR and keeps one entry per CDR3 protein. Here the sample spans fewer than 35,000 distinct CDR3 sequences, 48% being singletons. The material was PBMCs, obtained before or after stereotactic body radiation therapy (not recorded which). This TCR came from a donor aged 50 or older with non-small cell lung cancer.

The CDR3 loop is CAWRRLWNTEAFF. In DNA, the CDR3 is TGTGCCTGGAGGCGGTTGTGGAACACTGAAGCTTTCTTT. The chain uses TRBV30 and TRBJ1-1; D not certain. The CDR3 spans 13 residues. CDR1 is GTSNPN and CDR2 is SVGIG in the germline V gene (reference sequence). Trimming removed 3 bases at V and 1 base at J, with 9 bases between.